Each of the 13 T cell receptor beta chains below was sequenced from the same sample in a study of blood T cell repertoires in COVID-19. Produced via immunoSEQ multiplex PCR; TCRdb's table is partial and in-frame only. The table includes hundreds of thousands of clones, over 75% detected once. Material: PBMCs or T cells enriched from blood (not recorded which). The receptors derive from a man aged 40-50 years who had recovered from COVID-19.

This clone was seen more than once but under ten times. The chain couples TRBV9 to TRBJ1-2; maybe TRBD1 (6 bases). Between the trimmed V and J ends, which lost 3 bases and 2 bases, there was a span of 11 bases. From germline, CDR1 is SGDLS and CDR2 YYNGEE. The CDR3 sequence is 14 residues long. CDR3 amino acids: CASSATGGNYGYTF. The CDR3 nucleotides read TGTGCCAGCAGCGCGACAGGAGGAAACTATGGCTACACCTTC.

Only a few counts were recorded for this clone. The DNA of the CDR3 is TGTGCCTGGAGACTAGGGCGAGAGACCCAGTACTTC. This sequence encodes CAWRLGRETQYF. The V gene is TRBV30, the J gene TRBJ2-5, with a weak D call TRBD2 (5 bases). Germline-derived CDR1 and CDR2 are GTSNPN and SVGIG (reference sequence). The CDR3 runs 12 residues. V lost 3 bases and J lost 4, with 9 bases in between.

This rearrangement joins TRBV5-1 to TRBJ1-1; the match to TRBD1 covers 7 bases. Per the germline V gene, CDR1 is SGHRS and CDR2 is YFSETQ. The trim removed 3 bases at V and 1 base at J, leaving 0 bases unmatched. CDR3 length equals 13 residues. The CDR3 is CASSWDRNTEAFF. The DNA of the CDR3 is TGCGCCAGCAGCTGGGACAGGAACACTGAAGCTTTCTTT.

The chain carries TRBV5-1 and TRBJ1-2; 8 bases are a match to TRBD1. Germline CDR1 is SGHRS and CDR2 is YFSETQ. Trimming took 0 bases from V and 7 from J; bases not matched to a gene: 11. The CDR3 is 16 residues long. The CDR3 DNA is TGCGCCAGCAGCTTGGCCTCCGGACAGGGAGGTCGTGGCTACACCTTC. Its translation is CASSLASGQGGRGYTF.

This clone was counted once. The rearrangement uses TRBV5-4 and TRBJ2-1; 15 bases match TRBD2. Trimming cost V 0 bases and J 11 bases; bases outside gene matches: 6. The CDR3 loop spans 16 amino acids. Germline CDR1 is SGHNT and CDR2 is YYREEE (reference sequence). The CDR3 reads CASSLGGLAGGYQQFF. CDR3 in DNA: TGTGCCAGCAGCTTGGGAGGACTAGCGGGAGGGTATCAGCAGTTCTTC.

The chain links TRBV7-9 to TRBJ1-5; D is perhaps TRBD1 (5 bases). Germline lookup yields CDR1 SEHNR and CDR2 FQNEAQ (reference sequence). The CDR3 runs to 18 residues. Trimming pared 4 bases from V and 3 bases from J, leaving 22 bases between. CDR3 protein: CASSSSLGQPGDNQPQHF. The CDR3 bases are TGTGCCAGCAGCTCCTCCCTGGGGCAACCCGGCGACAATCAGCCCCAGCATTTT.

The chain uses TRBV4-1 and TRBJ1-3, with no clear D. From germline, CDR1 is MGHRA and CDR2 YSYEKL. Deletions cut 2 bases from V and 2 bases from J, with 7 bases between. CDR3 length: 14 amino acids. The CDR3 DNA reads TGCGCCAGCAGCCAAAGCAGCGCTGGAAACACCATATATTTT. Protein product: CASSQSSAGNTIYF.

The chain carries TRBV14 and TRBJ1-2, with TRBD1 as a possible D gene (5 bases). V lost 0 bases and J lost 5, with 19 bases in between. The germline CDR1 and CDR2 sequences are SGHDN and FVKESK. There are 17 residues in the CDR3. The chain's CDR3 is CASSQDTGLRSLYGYTF. DNA of the CDR3: TGTGCCAGCAGCCAAGATACAGGCTTGCGTTCCTTGTATGGCTACACCTTC.

This clone came up once. The chain recombines TRBV19 with TRBJ2-7; 14 positions agree with TRBD2. Germline-derived CDR1 and CDR2 are LNHDA and SQIVND (reference sequence). Trimming cost V 5 bases and J 7 bases; bases outside gene matches: 16. The CDR3 has 18 residues. The CDR3 coding sequence is TGTGCCAGTAGTTCAGACGTTGGACTAGCGGGGGGCCGGTGGGAGCAGTACTTC. This encodes CASSSDVGLAGGRWEQYF.

The chain joins TRBV29-1 to TRBJ2-7; D gene ambiguous. Trimming cost V 0 bases and J 0 bases, with 3 bases left between them. The CDR3 is 12 residues long. In germline, CDR1 is SQVTM, CDR2 ANQGSEA. As DNA, the CDR3 is TGCAGCGTTGAAGAGAGCTCCTACGAGCAGTACTTC. It codes for CSVEESSYEQYF.

This clone was seen once. The rearrangement joins TRBV11-2 to TRBJ2-2; TRBD1 is a possible D gene (6 bases). CDR3 size: 15 residues. V was cut by 4 bases and J by 6 bases, with 15 bases left in between. Germline CDR1 SGHAT, CDR2 FQNNGV. Here the CDR3 DNA reads TGTGCCAGCAGCTCAAGAACAGGGTACCCCGGGGAGCTGTTTTTT. Protein sequence: CASSSRTGYPGELFF.

The table lists this clone with a count of one. Here the CDR3 DNA reads TGTGCCAGCAGTTCCCGATGGCAGGGGAGGGCTGGCTACACCTTC. This encodes CASSSRWQGRAGYTF. The chain combines TRBV27 with TRBJ1-2; D may be TRBD1 (6 bases). The CDR3 length is 15 residues. Trimming removed 4 bases at V and 7 bases at J, with 19 bases between. Germline V gene sequence: CDR1 MNHEY, CDR2 SMNVEV (reference sequence).

This clone showed up just once. The same CDR3 also results from other DNA sequences found in this sample. The chain has TRBV2 and TRBJ1-4; D remains unclear. The ends were cut back, 3 bases at V and 4 bases at J, with 9 bases in the middle. The CDR3 spans 14 residues. Germline V gene data show CDR1 as SNHLY and CDR2 as FYNNEI. The CDR3 DNA sequence: TGTGCCAGCAGTGACCACAGAGTTAATGAAAAACTGTTTTTT. This encodes CASSDHRVNEKLFF.